These T cell receptor beta chains were read from a single sample in a study of blood T cell repertoires in COVID-19. Method: immunoSEQ multiplex PCR; TCRdb's copy keeps in-frame clones and lacks some. This table holds fewer than 400,000 clones, about 83% found once. Sequenced sample: PBMCs or T cells enriched from blood (not recorded which). Receptors were obtained from a woman between 45 and 60 years old who had recovered from COVID-19. CDR3s include the opening cysteine and the closing phenylalanine or tryptophan. A D gene is named only where the DNA matches it firmly. A clone size is listed for some rows: how often the clone was seen (once, few, many), or a class if it is expanded.

V gene: TRBV6-2/TRBV6-3
J gene: TRBJ1-2
clone size: .
D gene: .
CDR3 protein: CASSSRNQGKAGYTF
CDR3 DNA: TGTGCCAGCAGCTCCAGGAATCAGGGGAAGGCAGGCTACACCTTC

V gene: TRBV2
J gene: TRBJ1-2
clone size: .
D gene: TRBD1
CDR3 protein: CASNPPGQGARGYTF
CDR3 DNA: TGTGCCAGCAACCCCCCCGGACAGGGGGCGCGTGGCTACACCTTC

V gene: TRBV6-5
J gene: TRBJ1-2
clone size: once
D gene: TRBD1
CDR3 protein: CASSPRTGGDYGYTF
CDR3 DNA: TGTGCCAGCAGCCCACGGACAGGAGGGGACTATGGCTACACCTTC

V gene: TRBV4-3
J gene: TRBJ1-6
clone size: .
D gene: .
CDR3 protein: CASSQDKENNSPLHF
CDR3 DNA: TGCGCCAGCAGCCAAGATAAAGAGAATAATTCACCCCTCCACTTT

V gene: TRBV4-2
J gene: TRBJ1-4
clone size: .
D gene: .
CDR3 protein: CASSQGSTKAGKGEKLFF
CDR3 DNA: TGTGCCAGCAGCCAAGGATCGACGAAGGCAGGCAAAGGAGAAAAACTGTTTTTT

V gene: TRBV7-9
J gene: TRBJ2-3
clone size: once
D gene: .
CDR3 protein: CASSSAKLTGNSTDTQYF
CDR3 DNA: TGTGCCAGCAGCTCCGCAAAGCTGACAGGCAATAGCACAGATACGCAGTATTTT

V gene: TRBV5-6
J gene: TRBJ2-1
clone size: .
D gene: .
CDR3 protein: CASSYPGNEQFF
CDR3 DNA: TGTGCCAGCAGCTATCCAGGGAATGAGCAGTTCTTC

V gene: TRBV11-2
J gene: TRBJ1-5
clone size: .
D gene: .
CDR3 protein: CASSLRAGDSNQPQHF
CDR3 DNA: TGTGCCAGCAGCTTACGTGCGGGTGATAGCAATCAGCCCCAGCATTTT

V gene: TRBV5-5
J gene: TRBJ2-7
clone size: .
D gene: TRBD2
CDR3 protein: CASSSRAGGSSEQYF
CDR3 DNA: TGTGCCAGCAGCTCCCGGGCGGGGGGTTCGTCGGAGCAGTACTTC

V gene: TRBV28
J gene: TRBJ1-2
clone size: .
D gene: .
CDR3 protein: CASRHKDRINYGYTF
CDR3 DNA: TGTGCCAGCAGACATAAGGACAGAATCAACTATGGCTACACCTTC

V gene: TRBV28
J gene: TRBJ1-2
clone size: .
D gene: .
CDR3 protein: CASTPRVLYGYTF
CDR3 DNA: TGTGCCAGCACCCCTCGGGTACTCTATGGCTACACCTTC

V gene: TRBV5-1
J gene: TRBJ1-1
clone size: .
D gene: .
CDR3 protein: CASSLAPLGVATEAFF
CDR3 DNA: TGCGCCAGCAGCTTGGCCCCTCTAGGGGTCGCGACTGAAGCTTTCTTT